This TCR beta chain was identified in a study of blood T cell repertoires in COVID-19 (TCRdb year 2020). About the investigation overall: Samples from collaborators originated in the United States, Italy and Spain and spanned both the acute and convalescent phases of COVID-19. Sample metadata almost always included a de-identified subject ID, COVID-19 status, age in years and sex. Subjects who had been exposed to COVID-19, were actively infected with it, or had recovered from it provided the deeply sampled blood TCRbeta repertoires that made up the dataset. The material from the prospective study consisted of cDNA or gDNA derived from T cells, B-cell-depleted T cells, or PBMCs. Samples came from the ongoing ImmuneRACE study (first 160 participants) plus 1,254 subjects from 6 global collaborators. The repertoires were made available in a free public database intended to serve as a resource for research on the immune response to SARS-CoV-2. Where HLA class I and class II types were available, the types were taken from metadata supplied by the sample provider, not from assay-based typing.

This clone was counted once. This receptor's antigen is unknown. No base qualities exist here, and no much larger clone lies one base off it. General conclusions and limits of the study: How much clinical and demographic metadata was included differed by source and by participant, and the metadata was provided uncurated.

At one collaborating source in Seattle, patients were enrolled during active infection and were followed longitudinally through the course of disease. Collaborating institutions collected whole blood in K2EDTA tubes following their own protocols. Collaborator samples were shipped for TCRbeta analysis as frozen whole blood, isolated PBMCs, or DNA extracted from either sample type. Taken from the germline V gene, the CDR1 and CDR2 loops are MGHRA and YSYEKL. The CDR3 covers 19 residues, taking in both the cysteine and the phenylalanine. Left in the record is the CDR3 DNA by itself, 57 bases read in frame from the first base. V has 0 bases trimmed and J has 4 bases trimmed; junction bases matching no gene number 17. The immunoSEQ Assay, a bias-controlled multiplex PCR, was used to amplify TCRbeta CDR3 regions from genomic DNA. On the authors' methods: The number of nucleated cells in each sample was estimated by amplification of reference gene primers within the assay. To quantify the absolute abundance of each unique TCRbeta CDR3 rearrangement, sequence reads were collapsed and filtered. For each sample, productive Simpson clonality was calculated as the square root of Simpson's diversity index over productive rearrangements. TCRdb stores this immuneACCESS table with in-frame sequences only. Part of the clones is absent; in the studies checked, under half of the shortfall reflects unresolved V genes, and no reason is known for the rest. That table furnishes V, J and clone size, whereas the DNA furnished D and trimming. This sample gives roughly 110,000 clones in total; over 60% of them show up just once. The ten most abundant clones make up roughly 6.2% of the sample.

The sequence derives from a man at least 80 years old with COVID-19, enrolled during active disease. The sequence joins TRBV4-1 to TRBJ1-2, and 7 junction bases match TRBD1. The source material was peripheral blood. CDR3 reads: CASSQEKRVDRVGLYGYTF. In nucleotide form, the sequence is TGCGCCAGCAGCCAAGAAAAGCGGGTCGACAGGGTAGGGCTCTATGGCTACACCTTC.